The 24 T cell receptor beta chains below all came from one sample that was sequenced in a study of spatial heterogeneity in lung cancer. Time point here: sample taken at primary tumor resection. One entry per CDR3 protein results from TCRdb running MiXCR on the 5' RACE reads. The sample yields approximately 40,000 distinct CDR3 sequences, 6.5% to 7% seen once. The sample here was PBMCs, taken at surgery. These TCRs come from a female donor with early-stage non-small cell lung cancer.

In this sample, this clonotype turned up many times. This chain connects TRBV28 to TRBJ1-5, with D perhaps TRBD1 (6 bases). In germline, CDR1 is MDHEN, CDR2 SYDVKM. This CDR3 comprises 14 residues. V was clipped by 6 bases and J by 7 bases, with 16 bases between them. CDR3 region: CASRSGESWQPQHF. CDR3 sequence (DNA): TGTGCCAGCAGATCAGGGGAGAGCTGGCAGCCCCAGCATTTT.

This clonotype was counted ten times or more. The chain couples TRBV27 to TRBJ2-5; TRBD1 matches 9 bases. With 1 base clipped from V and 4 bases from J, the junction kept 7 bases outside the gene matches. The CDR3 has 16 residues. Germline CDR1 is MNHEY and CDR2 is SMNVEV (reference sequence). The CDR3 nucleotides are TGTGCCAGCAGTTTATGGGGAACAGGGGGCCCAGAGACCCAGTACTTC. It codes for CASSLWGTGGPETQYF.

This clonotype has just a few counts. CDR3 nucleotide sequence: TGTGCCAGCAACCAGGGAGGAGTGGAGACCCAGTACTTC. Protein product: CASNQGGVETQYF. The V call is TRBV6-2 or TRBV6-3, the J call TRBJ2-5, with D possibly being TRBD2 (6 bases). The V and J ends lost 7 bases and 5 bases respectively, with 14 bases between them. CDR1 and CDR2 (germline): MNHEY, SVGEGT. This CDR3 spans 13 amino acids.

This clonotype was detected many times. The chain couples TRBV7-9 to TRBJ1-1; 10 positions agree with TRBD1. The CDR3 has 15 amino acids. Germline V gene sequence: CDR1 SEHNR, CDR2 FQNEAQ (reference sequence). Trimming at V came to 7 bases and at J to 4 bases, leaving 9 bases not matched to a gene. CDR3 sequence reads: CASTPGGQGSTEAFF. The DNA for the CDR3 is TGTGCCAGCACCCCGGGGGGACAGGGGAGCACTGAAGCTTTCTTT.

This clonotype was recorded many times. The V and J genes are TRBV20-1 and TRBJ1-3; no clear D gene. V lost 3 bases to trimming and J lost 0 bases, with 12 bases between them. The CDR3 covers 15 residues. Germline V gene data show CDR1 as DFQATT and CDR2 as SNEGSKA (reference sequence). The CDR3 region is CSASTGGPSGNTIYF. As DNA, the CDR3 is TGCAGTGCTAGTACCGGCGGCCCCTCTGGAAACACCATATATTTT.

There are many counts of this clonotype. V usage is TRBV4-2 and J usage is TRBJ1-1; no reliable D call. Trimming shortened V by 0 bases and J by 2 bases, and 7 bases separated the two germline ends. CDR3 length: 14 residues. CDR1 is LGHNA, CDR2 YNFKEQ, per germline. CDR3 DNA: TGTGCCAGCAGCCAAGATAGGACCAACACTGAAGCTTTCTTT. Protein sequence: CASSQDRTNTEAFF.

This clonotype was seen a few times. CDR3 amino acids: CSARRDGGYTGELFF. DNA for the CDR3: TGCAGTGCTAGAAGGGACGGGGGCTACACCGGGGAGCTGTTTTTT. The J gene is TRBJ2-2, the V gene TRBV20-1; D may match TRBD1 or TRBD2 (6 bases each). The V end was cut by 2 bases, the J end by 3 bases, with 13 bases between. CDR3 length equals 15 residues. Germline assignment: CDR1 DFQATT and CDR2 SNEGSKA (reference sequence).

Many counts were recorded for this clonotype. The chain is built from TRBV29-1 and TRBJ2-1; TRBD2 agrees at 7 bases. V shed 5 bases and J 0 bases; nucleotides not matched to a gene: 4. Germline loops: CDR1 SQVTM, CDR2 ANQGSEA. The CDR3 length is 14 residues. The CDR3 here is CSVPAGASYNEQFF. Written as DNA, the CDR3 is TGCAGCGTTCCGGCGGGAGCCTCCTACAATGAGCAGTTCTTC.

There are a few counts of this clonotype. The genes are TRBV18 and TRBJ1-5; tentative D call: TRBD1 (6 bases). Germline V gives CDR1 KGHSH, CDR2 LQKENI. The CDR3 is made up of 15 amino acids. V dropped 3 bases and J dropped 3 bases, with 12 bases sitting between them. For the CDR3, the DNA is TGTGCCAGCTCACCCACTGACAGGCACAATCAGCCCCAGCATTTT. This translates into CASSPTDRHNQPQHF.

This clonotype was detected ten times or more. The rearrangement joins TRBV11-2 to TRBJ2-6; D is undetermined. CDR3 length: 15 residues. Germline CDR1 is SGHAT and CDR2 is FQNNGV. Deletions cut 3 bases from V and 2 bases from J, with 8 bases between. Written as DNA, the CDR3 is TGTGCCAGCAGCTTTAGATCGACTGGGGCCAACGTCCTGACTTTC. It specifies CASSFRSTGANVLTF. Full variable domain (remainder filled in from reference TRBV11-2 and TRBJ2-6): EAGVAQSPRYKIIEKRQSVAFWCNPISGHATLYWYQQILGQGPKLLIQFQNNGVVDDSQLPKDRFSAERLKGVDSTLKIQPAKLEDSAVYLCASSFRSTGANVLTFGAGSRLTVL.

V is TRBV10-1 and J is TRBJ2-2; D unresolved. V was cut by 5 bases and J by 9 bases, with 10 bases left in between. This CDR3 is 12 amino acids long. Germline CDR1 WNHNN, CDR2 SYGVQD (reference sequence). CDR3 sequence (DNA): TGCGCCAGCAGTAGAGTCGCCTGGGAGCTGTTTTTT. As protein: CASSRVAWELFF.

The sample holds a few counts of this clonotype. This chain uses TRBV7-9 with TRBJ1-4; D gene uncertain. Germline V lookup: CDR1 SEHNR, CDR2 FQNEAQ (reference sequence). The V end was cut by 4 bases, the J end by 4 bases, with 4 bases between. This CDR3 comprises 12 residues. Written as DNA, the CDR3 is TGTGCCAGCAGCTCCCTTAATGAAAAACTGTTTTTT. It codes for CASSSLNEKLFF.

This chain joins TRBV5-1 and TRBJ2-3; weak D call: TRBD1 (5 bases). CDR1 is SGHRS, CDR2 YFSETQ, per germline. The V end lost 2 bases, the J end lost 0 bases, and 10 bases lay between the germline ends. CDR3 size: 15 residues. In DNA, the CDR3 is TGCGCCAGCAGCTTACAGGAGCCTAGCACAGATACGCAGTATTTT. Its translation: CASSLQEPSTDTQYF. Drawing the rest from reference TRBV5-1 and TRBJ2-3, the complete variable domain is KAGVTQTPRYLIKTRGQQVTLSCSPISGHRSVSWYQQTPGQGLQFLFEYFSETQRNKGNFPGRFSGRQFSNSRSEMNVSTLELGDSALYLCASSLQEPSTDTQYFGPGTRLTVL.

The chain uses TRBV6-2 or TRBV6-3 and TRBJ2-1; the D is unclear. The V end was cut by 4 bases, the J end by 10 bases, with 23 bases between. The CDR3 loop spans 16 amino acids. Germline CDR1 reads MNHEY; CDR2 reads SVGEGT. The CDR3 here is CASSSPLVSASMEQFF. The CDR3 nucleotides read TGTGCCAGCAGTTCGCCCCTAGTAAGCGCCTCTATGGAGCAGTTCTTC.

This clonotype came up a few times. The V call is TRBV20-1, the J call TRBJ2-7; TRBD1 aligns across 10 bases. The CDR3 is 13 amino acids. Trimming removed 5 bases from V and 5 bases from J; junction bases left unmatched: 6. CDR1 and CDR2 from the germline V gene are DFQATT and SNEGSKA (reference sequence). CDR3 sequence (DNA): TGCAGTGCTTACTGGACAGGGGGTCACGAGCAGTACTTC. Its translation is CSAYWTGGHEQYF.

This sequence joins TRBV29-1 and TRBJ1-5; D is possibly TRBD1 (5 bases). Germline V CDR1 and CDR2: SQVTM, ANQGSEA. CDR3 length: 13 amino acids. The V end was cut by 4 bases, the J end by 3 bases, with 10 bases between. CDR3 sequence (DNA): TGCAGCGTTGGGGCAGGGATCAATCAGCCCCAGCATTTT. Amino acid sequence: CSVGAGINQPQHF.

This clonotype was detected ten times or more. The rearrangement uses TRBV5-1 and TRBJ2-3; tentatively, D is TRBD1 (6 bases). V lost 2 bases and J lost 2, with 9 bases in between. This CDR3 has 14 amino acids. Germline assignment: CDR1 SGHRS and CDR2 YFSETQ. In DNA form, the CDR3 reads TGCGCCAGCAGCTTCGGGACAATCACAGATACGCAGTATTTT. Protein product: CASSFGTITDTQYF.

This clonotype was detected many times. This rearrangement joins TRBV27 to TRBJ2-7, with D tentatively TRBD1 (6 bases). V was shortened by 0 bases and J by 4 bases, with 10 bases between the two germline ends. CDR3 size: 14 residues. Germline CDR1 and CDR2: MNHEY and SMNVEV (reference sequence). CDR3 residues: CASSLSRQEYEQYF. The CDR3 DNA reads as TGTGCCAGCAGTTTATCACGACAGGAGTACGAGCAGTACTTC.

This clonotype was seen at least ten times. The chain is built from TRBV18 and TRBJ2-3; a weak D match, TRBD2 (6 bases). Germline CDR1 reads KGHSH; CDR2 reads LQKENI. The V end was cut by 3 bases, the J end by 6 bases, with 13 bases between. There are 14 residues in the CDR3. The CDR3 sequence is CASSPDYRRDTQYF. CDR3 in DNA: TGTGCCAGCTCACCGGACTACCGGCGGGATACGCAGTATTTT. Full variable domain (missing parts from reference TRBV18 and TRBJ2-3): NAGVMQNPRHLVRRRGQEARLRCSPMKGHSHVYWYRQLPEEGLKFMVYLQKENIIDESGMPKERFSAEFPKEGPSILRIQQVVRGDSAAYFCASSPDYRRDTQYFGPGTRLTVL.

This chain joins TRBV3-1 and TRBJ2-3; D gene uncertain. The CDR3 length is 16 residues. V was pared by 5 bases and J by 2 bases, with 17 bases between. Germline V gene data show CDR1 as LGHDT and CDR2 as YNNKEL (reference sequence). The chain's CDR3 is CASSYKPGPYTDTQYF. The CDR3 coding sequence is TGTGCCAGCAGCTATAAGCCCGGGCCATACACAGATACGCAGTATTTT.

This clonotype was picked up a small number of times. The V and J genes are TRBV12-3 or TRBV12-4 and TRBJ1-5; D gene ambiguous. The CDR3 sequence is 15 residues long. Trimming cost V 5 bases and J 5 bases, with 16 bases left between them. In nucleotides, the CDR3 is TGTGCCAGCAGTCCCCAGGACCCTTCGGATCAGCCCCAGCATTTT. Residues: CASSPQDPSDQPQHF.

This clonotype was picked up many times. The V and J genes are TRBV28 and TRBJ1-3; D is unresolved. Germline V gene lookup returns CDR1 MDHEN and CDR2 SYDVKM. The CDR3 runs to 16 residues. Trimming cost V 2 bases and J 0 bases, with 11 bases left between them. The DNA for the CDR3 is TGTGCCAGCAGTTTACTTGCGGGTTTCTCTGGAAACACCATATATTTT. It specifies CASSLLAGFSGNTIYF. Together with reference TRBV28 and TRBJ1-3, the CDR3 gives the full variable domain: DVKVTQSSRYLVKRTGEKVFLECVQDMDHENMFWYRQDPGLGLRLIYFSYDVKMKEKGDIPEGYSVSREKKERFSLILESASTNQTSMYLCASSLLAGFSGNTIYFGEGSWLTVV.

This clonotype was recorded at least ten times. This chain connects TRBV4-1 to TRBJ2-3, with TRBD2 identical over 7 bases. The CDR3 has 15 amino acids. CDR1 is MGHRA, CDR2 YSYEKL, per germline. V lost 0 bases, J lost 6 bases, and 6 bases stayed unmatched. CDR3: CASSQDGEGRDTQYF. The CDR3 DNA is TGCGCCAGCAGCCAAGATGGGGAGGGGCGCGATACGCAGTATTTT.

The sample holds many counts of this clonotype. The V gene is TRBV20-1, the J gene TRBJ1-2, with 9 bases aligning to TRBD1. The CDR3 consists of 14 residues. V shed 2 bases and J 4 bases; nucleotides not matched to a gene: 5. The V gene's germline CDR1 is DFQATT and CDR2 SNEGSKA (reference sequence). Here the CDR3 reads CSARTGTGIYGYTF. The CDR3 coding sequence is TGCAGTGCTAGAACCGGGACAGGGATCTATGGCTACACCTTC.